This T cell receptor beta chain is drawn from a study of blood T cell repertoires in COVID-19. On the study more broadly: T cells, B-cell-depleted T cells, or PBMCs provided the cDNA or gDNA that served as material.

During active infection, Seattle patients enrolled and were then monitored through disease. The length of the CDR3 is 17 residues. Germline CDR1 is LNHNV and CDR2 is YYDKDF (reference sequence). V shed 1 base and J 0 bases; nucleotides not matched to a gene: 7. The protocol was immunoSEQ multiplex PCR, while the TCRdb copy is restricted to in-frame clones and leaves out a portion. Found here are a few hundred thousand clones, 90% of them singletons; the top ten hold approximately 2.3%. The sequenced sample was peripheral blood. J is TRBJ1-1 and V is TRBV15, with TRBD1 matching over 8 bases. The clonotype originates from a woman aged 55 to 70 with COVID-19, enrolled during active disease. CDR3 region: CATSRGSGGEMNTEAFF. The CDR3 region has the DNA TGTGCCACCAGCAGAGGGTCAGGGGGCGAGATGAACACTGAAGCTTTCTTT.